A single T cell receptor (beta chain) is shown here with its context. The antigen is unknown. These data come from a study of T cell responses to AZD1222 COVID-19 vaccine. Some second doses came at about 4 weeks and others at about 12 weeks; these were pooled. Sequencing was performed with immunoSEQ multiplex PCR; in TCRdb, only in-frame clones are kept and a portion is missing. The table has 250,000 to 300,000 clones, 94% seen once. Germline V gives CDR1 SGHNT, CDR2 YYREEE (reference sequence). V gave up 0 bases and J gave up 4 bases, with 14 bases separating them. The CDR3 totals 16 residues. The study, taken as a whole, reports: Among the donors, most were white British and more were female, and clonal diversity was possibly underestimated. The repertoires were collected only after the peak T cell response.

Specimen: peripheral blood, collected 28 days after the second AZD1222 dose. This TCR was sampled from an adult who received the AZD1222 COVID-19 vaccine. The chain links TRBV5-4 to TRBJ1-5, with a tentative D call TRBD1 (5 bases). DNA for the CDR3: TGTGCCAGCAGCTTGGGGGGGAAGGCAGTGAATCAGCCCCAGCATTTT. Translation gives CASSLGGKAVNQPQHF.